Following are 11 T cell receptor beta chains from one sample sequenced in a study of beta chain features in type 1 diabetes. Sequencing targeted expressed TCRB transcripts, as all isolated RNA had been reverse transcribed. Repertoires were generated with immunoSEQ multiplex PCR, while TCRdb's copy carries only in-frame clones and drops some. Of nearly 350,000 clones listed, less than 10% are singletons. The sample comprised central memory CD4+ T cells from blood. The source of these receptors is a woman aged 18-29 years in good health.

The gene calls are TRBV28 and TRBJ2-7, with 8 bases lining up with TRBD1. The CDR3 extends over 14 amino acids. The V and J ends lost 5 bases and 7 bases, in that order; junction bases with no gene match: 10. Germline loops: CDR1 MDHEN, CDR2 SYDVKM. The CDR3 bases are TGTGCCAGCAGTACCAGGACAGGGCTCCAGGAGCAGTACTTC. The encoded protein is CASSTRTGLQEQYF.

This rearrangement joins TRBV10-3 to TRBJ2-2, with D unclear. Trimming shortened V by 2 bases and J by 1 base, and 17 bases separated the two germline ends. CDR3 length equals 18 residues. Germline V CDR1 and CDR2: ENHRY, SYGVKD. The CDR3 DNA is TGTGCCATCAGTGAGGCAAGTTACCGTATCAAGAACACCGGGGAGCTGTTTTTT. The encoded protein is CAISEASYRIKNTGELFF.

This clone was seen a few times. V is TRBV4-3 and J is TRBJ2-7; tentatively, D is TRBD1 (6 bases). Per germline, CDR1 LGHNA and CDR2 YSLEER. The CDR3 is 15 amino acids. Trimming cost V 4 bases and J 0 bases, with 13 bases left between them. The chain's CDR3 is CASSRGTQSSYEQYF. In DNA form, the CDR3 reads TGCGCCAGCAGCCGGGGGACACAGAGCTCCTACGAGCAGTACTTC.

This chain links TRBV7-9 with TRBJ1-3; D call uncertain. Germline values: CDR1 SEHNR, CDR2 FQNEAQ (reference sequence). V was cut by 5 bases and J by 0 bases, with 5 bases left in between. This CDR3 contains 13 residues. In DNA, the CDR3 is TGTGCCAGCAGCACGAGCTCTGGAAACACCATATATTTT. As protein: CASSTSSGNTIYF.

This clone was counted many times. V is TRBV19 and J is TRBJ2-5; 7 bases map to TRBD1. This CDR3 contains 13 residues. Germline loops: CDR1 LNHDA, CDR2 SQIVND (reference sequence). Trimming removed 6 bases from V and 0 bases from J; junction bases left unmatched: 1. In DNA form, the CDR3 reads TGTGCCAGTAGGACAGGGAACCAAGAGACCCAGTACTTC. Its translation is CASRTGNQETQYF.

This CDR3 is CASTPRPGGEETQYF. The CDR3 DNA reads as TGCGCCAGCACCCCGCGGCCGGGAGGAGAAGAGACCCAGTACTTC. This chain connects TRBV5-1 to TRBJ2-5; 7 bases align to TRBD2. The CDR3 contains 15 residues. The J segment lost 3 bases and the V segment lost 6 bases, leaving 11 bases of the junction unmatched. In germline, CDR1 is SGHRS, CDR2 YFSETQ.

This clone was recorded a few times. The J gene is TRBJ1-1, the V gene TRBV29-1; unclear D gene. This CDR3 is 14 amino acids long. V was pared by 6 bases and J by 3 bases, with 17 bases between. Germline V gives CDR1 SQVTM, CDR2 ANQGSEA. CDR3 coding DNA: TGCAGCGTGGTATCCCGGATAGATCACACTGAAGCTTTCTTT. This codes for CSVVSRIDHTEAFF.

The rearrangement uses TRBV28 and TRBJ1-2; D is unclear. V shed 7 bases and J shed 4 bases, with 16 bases lying between them. This CDR3 has 14 amino acids. Germline V gene sequence: CDR1 MDHEN, CDR2 SYDVKM. The CDR3, as DNA: TGTGCCAGCAACCCTGGGTCGAGATCCTATGGCTACACCTTC. Its translation is CASNPGSRSYGYTF.

The CDR3 is CASSSFVSTGIDTQYF. The CDR3 nucleotides read TGTGCCAGCAGCTCCTTCGTTTCGACCGGGATTGATACGCAGTATTTT. The chain has TRBV7-2 and TRBJ2-3; D might be TRBD2 (5 bases). V lost 4 bases, J lost 6 bases, and 20 bases lay in between. CDR3 length equals 16 residues. The germline CDR1 and CDR2 sequences are SGHTA and FQGNSA.

The chain has TRBV5-1 and TRBJ2-4, with 14 nucleotides matching TRBD2. Germline V gene sequence: CDR1 SGHRS, CDR2 YFSETQ. The CDR3 loop spans 20 amino acids. V trimming: 10 bases; J trimming: 3 bases; junction bases outside the gene matches: 21. CDR3 nucleotides: TGCGCCCGCACATATCCTGAGGGACTAGCGGGAGTTGAGGGCAAAAACATTCAGTACTTC. Its protein is CARTYPEGLAGVEGKNIQYF.

This clone was counted only a few times. This chain links TRBV15 with TRBJ2-5; no reliable D call. Germline assignment: CDR1 LNHNV and CDR2 YYDKDF (reference sequence). The CDR3 is 14 residues long. V lost 0 bases to trimming and J lost 2 bases, with 7 bases between them. The CDR3 region has the DNA TGTGCCACCAGCAGAGATCAGATTCAAGAGACCCAGTACTTC. It specifies CATSRDQIQETQYF.